These 27 T cell receptor beta chains came from one sample sequenced in a study of cytomegalovirus exposure and HLA in healthy donors listed by TCRdb under 2017. The library was made by the immunoSEQ multiplex PCR assay. A mixture of 60 forward primers for TCR Vbeta segments and 13 reverse primers for TCR Jbeta segments was used in the multiplex PCR. TCRdb took over this immuneACCESS table, retaining in-frame rearrangements with V and J assigned. Such tables are incomplete; in checked studies, under half of the missing clones stem from an unresolved V gene, and the remainder is unexplained. The sample records approximately 150,000 clones, about four fifths of which are singletons. The top ten clones comprise 4.3% of the sample. The sample comprised PBMCs. Every receptor here comes from a woman aged 40 to 50 in good health and CMV-seropositive.

The chain has TRBV28 and TRBJ2-4; 8 bases agree with TRBD2. J gave up 5 bases and V 6 bases, and 9 bases lay outside the gene matches. The CDR3 contains 15 residues. CDR1 is MDHEN and CDR2 is SYDVKM in the germline V gene. The CDR3 DNA sequence: TGTGCCAGCAGAAACCAGGGCGGGGGGCAAAACATTCAGTACTTC. This codes for CASRNQGGGQNIQYF.

J is TRBJ2-1 and V is TRBV25-1; a weak D match, TRBD2 (5 bases). Germline loops: CDR1 MGHDK, CDR2 SYGVNS. The V end was cut by 6 bases, the J end by 4 bases, with 13 bases between. The CDR3 is made up of 14 amino acids. The CDR3 DNA reads TGTGCCAGCAGAGGACTCTCACCTTACAATGAGCAGTTCTTC. This gives the protein CASRGLSPYNEQFF.

V is TRBV7-3 and J is TRBJ2-3; 8 positions agree with TRBD2. In germline, CDR1 is SGHTA, CDR2 FQGTGA. The CDR3 is made up of 16 amino acids. The V gene end was trimmed by 5 bases and the J gene end by 4 bases; junction bases not matched to a gene: 11. The CDR3: CASSPLTGGGPDTQYF. The CDR3, as DNA: TGTGCCAGCAGCCCACTAACGGGAGGGGGGCCAGATACGCAGTATTTT.

The V gene is TRBV11-2, the J gene TRBJ2-2; 7 bases fit TRBD2. This CDR3 region has 15 residues. CDR1 SGHAT and CDR2 FQNNGV come from the germline V gene. Germline trimming cut 2 bases from V and 7 bases from J; bases unmatched to any gene: 7. This CDR3 reads CASSLLGGRSGELFF. The CDR3 DNA reads TGTGCCAGCAGCTTACTCGGCGGGAGAAGCGGGGAGCTGTTTTTT.

The chain couples TRBV7-3 to TRBJ1-2, with TRBD1 matching 9 bases. The CDR3 sequence is 20 residues long. Germline CDR1 SGHTA, CDR2 FQGTGA. With V trimmed by 5 bases and J by 7 bases, 26 bases remained unmatched. CDR3 loop: CASSRATPLRFGTGLSGYTF. In DNA, the CDR3 is TGTGCCAGCAGCCGCGCTACCCCACTGAGGTTTGGGACAGGGTTGTCTGGCTACACCTTC.

The chain recombines TRBV15 with TRBJ2-3; TRBD2 aligns across 7 bases. The V and J ends lost 4 bases and 0 bases, in that order; junction bases with no gene match: 1. CDR3 length equals 14 residues. CDR1 and CDR2 from the germline V gene are LNHNV and YYDKDF (reference sequence). CDR3 sequence (DNA): TGTGCCACCAGCAATAGCGGGAGCACAGATACGCAGTATTTT. It codes for CATSNSGSTDTQYF.

The chain employs TRBV7-2 and TRBJ2-2; TRBD2 matches 7 bases. In germline, CDR1 is SGHTA, CDR2 FQGNSA. Losses at the gene ends were 5 bases for V and 7 bases for J; bases not matched to a gene: 13. The CDR3 spans 16 residues. The DNA for the CDR3 is TGTGCCAGCAGCCCCCCTAGCGGACTCCGGGGCGGGGAGCTGTTTTTT. Amino acids: CASSPPSGLRGGELFF.

This rearrangement joins TRBV18 to TRBJ2-2; tentatively, D is TRBD2 (6 bases). V dropped 5 bases and J dropped 1 base, with 11 bases sitting between them. This CDR3 spans 15 amino acids. Germline V lookup: CDR1 KGHSH, CDR2 LQKENI. The CDR3 bases are TGTGCCAGCTCAACGGGACTGGTGAACACCGGGGAGCTGTTTTTT. This gives the protein CASSTGLVNTGELFF.

This chain connects TRBV11-1 to TRBJ2-2; 9 bases match TRBD1. The CDR3 totals 15 residues. J lost 3 bases, V lost 5 bases, and 4 bases had no gene match. Germline CDR1 and CDR2: SGHAT and FQDESV (reference sequence). CDR3 protein: CASSPQGADTGELFF. CDR3 DNA: TGTGCCAGCAGCCCACAGGGGGCGGACACCGGGGAGCTGTTTTTT.

The gene calls are TRBV10-3 and TRBJ2-5, with TRBD2 identical over 13 bases. V lost 9 bases and J lost 4; bases outside the gene matches: 2. Germline V lookup: CDR1 ENHRY, CDR2 SYGVKD. The CDR3 totals 13 residues. The CDR3 DNA is TGTGCCATAAGACTAGCGGGAGGAGAGACCCAGTACTTC. Encoded protein: CAIRLAGGETQYF.

This chain uses TRBV7-3 with TRBJ2-2; 10 bases agree with TRBD2. CDR1 SGHTA and CDR2 FQGTGA come from the germline V gene. V lost 6 bases and J lost 0; bases outside the gene matches: 1. CDR3 length: 15 residues. In nucleotides, the CDR3 is TGTGCCAGCAGAACTAGCGGGGCGAACACCGGGGAGCTGTTTTTT. This gives the protein CASRTSGANTGELFF.

The V and J genes are TRBV5-6 and TRBJ2-3; 11 bases match TRBD2. This CDR3 is built from 15 residues. V shed 4 bases and J 1 base; nucleotides not matched to a gene: 2. Per the germline V gene, CDR1 is SGHDT and CDR2 is YYEEEE. The DNA of the CDR3 is TGTGCCAGCAGCCTGGGACTAGCGGGCACAGATACGCAGTATTTT. It translates to CASSLGLAGTDTQYF.

The chain recombines TRBV14 with TRBJ2-1; 10 bases match TRBD2. V shed 1 base, J shed 4 bases, and the junction held 4 bases outside the gene matches. CDR1 and CDR2 (germline): SGHDN, FVKESK. The CDR3 is 16 amino acids. CDR3 region: CASSQGLSGGYNEQFF. DNA for the CDR3: TGTGCCAGCAGCCAAGGCCTTAGCGGGGGGTACAATGAGCAGTTCTTC.

DNA for the CDR3: TGTGCCAGCAGCTTGGGGGCTCGGGGAGGCACAGATACGCAGTATTTT. It specifies CASSLGARGGTDTQYF. The chain couples TRBV11-2 to TRBJ2-3; maybe TRBD1 (6 bases). Per germline, CDR1 SGHAT and CDR2 FQNNGV. V lost 3 bases and J lost 1, with 14 bases in between. The CDR3 loop spans 16 amino acids.

This sequence joins TRBV13 and TRBJ2-7; D uncertain. The CDR3 has 12 residues. V lost 3 bases, J lost 2 bases, and 5 bases lay in between. Germline V gene sequence: CDR1 PRHDT, CDR2 FYEKMQ (reference sequence). CDR3 amino acids: CASSFRPYEQYF. In nucleotides, the CDR3 is TGTGCCAGCAGCTTCCGTCCCTACGAGCAGTACTTC.

The chain has TRBV4-3 and TRBJ2-7; perhaps TRBD2 as D (6 bases). CDR1 is LGHNA and CDR2 is YSLEER in the germline V gene. V was trimmed by 0 bases and J by 6 bases, leaving 9 bases between them. The CDR3 totals 13 residues. In DNA form, the CDR3 reads TGCGCCAGCAGCCAAGATAGCGGACTCGAGCAGTACTTC. Encoded protein: CASSQDSGLEQYF.

This clone was observed once. The J gene is TRBJ2-5, the V gene TRBV7-8; 11 nucleotides agree with TRBD1. Germline lookup yields CDR1 SGHVS and CDR2 FQNEAQ. CDR3 length: 14 residues. Trimming at V came to 5 bases and at J to 3 bases, leaving 2 bases not matched to a gene. Written as DNA, the CDR3 is TGTGCCAGCAGCAGGACAGGGGGCGAAGAGACCCAGTACTTC. Protein: CASSRTGGEETQYF.

The chain links TRBV5-1 to TRBJ2-1; 7 nucleotides agree with TRBD1. This CDR3 is 17 amino acids long. Germline V lookup: CDR1 SGHRS, CDR2 YFSETQ. V shed 4 bases, J shed 1 base, and the junction held 11 bases outside the gene matches. The CDR3 sequence: CASSGLPGGQSYNEQFF. Here the CDR3 DNA reads TGCGCCAGCAGCGGCCTCCCAGGGGGTCAATCCTACAATGAGCAGTTCTTC.

The chain uses TRBV11-1 and TRBJ2-7; no firm D call. V lost 1 base and J 10 bases, leaving 8 bases between the germline ends. The CDR3 loop spans 11 amino acids. CDR1 and CDR2 from the germline V gene are SGHAT and FQDESV (reference sequence). In DNA, the CDR3 is TGTGCCAGCAGCTTAGGTCTTTCCCAGTACTTC. As protein: CASSLGLSQYF.

The chain carries TRBV28 and TRBJ2-4, with 9 positions matching TRBD1. The CDR3 sequence is 17 residues long. CDR1 and CDR2 from the germline V gene are MDHEN and SYDVKM. V was pared by 4 bases and J by 0 bases, with 7 bases of the junction left unmatched. The CDR3 reads CASSYPGQGLAKNIQYF. CDR3 nucleotide sequence: TGTGCCAGCAGTTACCCCGGACAGGGGCTAGCCAAAAACATTCAGTACTTC.

The V gene is TRBV28, the J gene TRBJ1-5; TRBD1 agrees at 8 bases. The V gene's germline CDR1 is MDHEN and CDR2 SYDVKM. This CDR3 is built from 14 residues. With V trimmed by 4 bases and J by 5 bases, 4 bases remained unmatched. CDR3 in DNA: TGTGCCAGCAGTTCGGGACAGGCCGATCAGCCCCAGCATTTT. As protein: CASSSGQADQPQHF. The variable domain in full, completed from reference TRBV28 and TRBJ1-5, reads DVKVTQSSRYLVKRTGEKVFLECVQDMDHENMFWYRQDPGLGLRLIYFSYDVKMKEKGDIPEGYSVSREKKERFSLILESASTNQTSMYLCASSSGQADQPQHFGDGTRLSIL.

CDR3: CASSLGTGGYGYTF. CDR3 coding DNA: TGCGCCAGCAGCTTGGGGACAGGGGGCTATGGCTACACCTTC. The chain couples TRBV5-1 to TRBJ1-2; 10 bases fit TRBD1. The CDR3 has 14 amino acids. Germline CDR1 is SGHRS and CDR2 is YFSETQ. V lost 0 bases to trimming and J lost 4 bases; unmatched junction nucleotides: 0. Combining the CDR3 with reference TRBV5-1 and TRBJ1-2 gives the whole variable domain KAGVTQTPRYLIKTRGQQVTLSCSPISGHRSVSWYQQTPGQGLQFLFEYFSETQRNKGNFPGRFSGRQFSNSRSEMNVSTLELGDSALYLCASSLGTGGYGYTFGSGTRLTVV.

This chain joins TRBV19 and TRBJ1-6; 8 bases line up with TRBD1. From germline, CDR1 is LNHDA and CDR2 SQIVND (reference sequence). The CDR3 has 15 amino acids. Germline trimming cut 4 bases from V and 9 bases from J; bases unmatched to any gene: 8. For the CDR3, the DNA is TGTGCCAGTAGTACCGGACAGGGCCTAAGTTCACCCCTCCACTTT. Encoded protein: CASSTGQGLSSPLHF.

V gene TRBV30 combines with J gene TRBJ1-3; TRBD1 aligns across 7 bases. From germline, CDR1 is GTSNPN and CDR2 SVGIG (reference sequence). The CDR3 loop spans 11 amino acids. V gave up 4 bases and J gave up 7 bases; unmatched junction bases: 1. CDR3 DNA: TGTGCCTGGACAGGGGGGAACACCATATATTTT. Protein: CAWTGGNTIYF.

This rearrangement joins TRBV5-5 to TRBJ1-1, with unresolved D. Germline V gene data show CDR1 as SGHKS and CDR2 as YYEKEE (reference sequence). The CDR3 is made up of 18 amino acids. V lost 2 bases to trimming and J lost 0 bases, with 20 bases between them. CDR3 loop: CASSFVVHRQDMNTEAFF. CDR3 sequence (DNA): TGTGCCAGCAGCTTCGTCGTTCACAGACAAGACATGAACACTGAAGCTTTCTTT. Full variable domain (rest looked up from reference TRBV5-5 and TRBJ1-1): DAGVTQSPTHLIKTRGQQVTLRCSPISGHKSVSWYQQVLGQGPQFIFQYYEKEERGRGNFPDRFSARQFPNYSSELNVNALLLGDSALYLCASSFVVHRQDMNTEAFFGQGTRLTVV.

The rearrangement joins TRBV19 to TRBJ2-2; 8 bases match TRBD2. V lost 7 bases, J lost 5 bases, and 0 bases stayed unmatched. The CDR3 extends over 12 amino acids. Germline V lookup: CDR1 LNHDA, CDR2 SQIVND (reference sequence). DNA of the CDR3: TGTGCCAGTATAGCGGGGACCGGGGAGCTGTTTTTT. It encodes CASIAGTGELFF.

The rearrangement uses TRBV28 and TRBJ2-2; D is perhaps TRBD1 (6 bases). Germline V gene sequence: CDR1 MDHEN, CDR2 SYDVKM. CDR3 length equals 15 residues. Trimming cost V 6 bases and J 6 bases, with 17 bases left between them. CDR3 nucleotides: TGTGCCAGCAGCCTAGGGGCAGGGGTGGCCGGGGAGCTGTTTTTT. The encoded protein is CASSLGAGVAGELFF.